The 13 T cell receptor beta chains listed next were all sequenced from one sample in a study of blood T cells in healthy people across ages. Primed by a sample-barcoded 5' primer and a J-beta primer mix, a second PCR proceeded for 7 to 11 cycles. TCRdb independently ran MiXCR on the 5' RACE reads; one entry per CDR3 protein. The sample has almost 800,000 distinct CDR3 sequences, more than 45% seen once. Sequenced: blood. Receptors originate from a young man in good health.

The rearrangement links TRBV4-3 to TRBJ2-7, with D tentatively TRBD1 (5 bases). The CDR3 has 15 residues. The V and J ends lost 5 bases and 0 bases respectively, with 14 bases between them. Germline assignment: CDR1 LGHNA and CDR2 YSLEER. CDR3 amino acids: CASSKGAGISYEQYF. For the CDR3, the DNA is TGCGCCAGCAGCAAAGGGGCAGGGATCTCCTACGAGCAGTACTTC.

This chain connects TRBV6-5 to TRBJ2-3; no clear D. The length of the CDR3 is 11 residues. With 8 bases removed from V and 7 bases from J, the gap between germline ends came to 10 bases. Germline CDR1 and CDR2: MNHEY and SVGAGI. CDR3 sequence: CASLNSNTQYF. The CDR3 nucleotides are TGTGCCAGCCTTAATAGCAATACGCAGTATTTT.

This chain connects TRBV14 to TRBJ2-1; 9 bases align to TRBD2. Germline lookup yields CDR1 SGHDN and CDR2 FVKESK. The CDR3 spans 17 residues. The V and J ends lost 4 bases and 2 bases, in that order; junction bases with no gene match: 9. CDR3 in amino acids: CASSLIRRGRAYNEQFF. The DNA for the CDR3 is TGTGCCAGCAGCCTTATCCGCCGCGGGAGGGCCTACAATGAGCAGTTCTTC.

A few counts support this clonotype. The chain joins TRBV5-1 to TRBJ2-3, with D perhaps given as TRBD1 or TRBD2 (5 bases each). The germline V gene encodes CDR1 SGHRS and CDR2 YFSETQ. V was pared by 6 bases and J by 6 bases, with 17 bases between. CDR3 length: 14 amino acids. This CDR3 reads CASKDRGGPDTQYF. CDR3 in DNA: TGCGCCAGCAAAGACCGTGGGGGTCCGGATACGCAGTATTTT. The whole variable domain, remainder taken from reference TRBV5-1 and TRBJ2-3, is KAGVTQTPRYLIKTRGQQVTLSCSPISGHRSVSWYQQTPGQGLQFLFEYFSETQRNKGNFPGRFSGRQFSNSRSEMNVSTLELGDSALYLCASKDRGGPDTQYFGPGTRLTVL.

This chain links TRBV3-1 with TRBJ1-6; D is unresolved. Deletions cut 5 bases from V and 8 bases from J, with 7 bases between. The germline gives CDR1 LGHDT, CDR2 YNNKEL (reference sequence). The CDR3 contains 12 residues. The CDR3, as DNA: TGTGCCAGCAGCGACCCGGATTCACCCCTCCACTTT. Translation: CASSDPDSPLHF. Full variable domain (outside the CDR3, taken from reference TRBV3-1 and TRBJ1-6): DTAVSQTPKYLVTQMGNDKSIKCEQNLGHDTMYWYKQDSKKFLKIMFSYNNKELIINETVPNRFSPKSPDKAHLNLHINSLELGDSAVYFCASSDPDSPLHFGNGTRLTVT.

V is TRBV7-2 and J is TRBJ2-5; maybe TRBD2 (5 bases). In germline, CDR1 is SGHTA, CDR2 FQGNSA. This CDR3 is built from 16 residues. Between the trimmed V and J ends, which lost 4 bases and 4 bases, there was a span of 19 bases. The CDR3 nucleotides are TGTGCCAGCAGCTCCCCAATAGGGAGATCTGGAGAGACCCAGTACTTC. Residues: CASSSPIGRSGETQYF.

This clonotype appeared a few times. The chain has TRBV7-6 and TRBJ2-5; D is undetermined. Per the germline V gene, CDR1 is SGHVS and CDR2 is FNYEAQ. The germline V and J ends were trimmed by 1 base and 4 bases, with 16 bases remaining between them. The CDR3 consists of 16 residues. The CDR3 DNA follows: TGTGCCAGCAGCTTAGATCGCCGTATGCTCCCAGAGACCCAGTACTTC. Its translation is CASSLDRRMLPETQYF.

This chain uses TRBV20-1 with TRBJ1-1; possibly TRBD1 for D (5 bases). Germline V lookup: CDR1 DFQATT, CDR2 SNEGSKA (reference sequence). This CDR3 has 12 residues. V was pared by 6 bases and J by 6 bases, with 14 bases between. CDR3 sequence reads: CSARRGRAEAFF. The CDR3 DNA is TGCAGTGCCCGCCGGGGGAGGGCTGAAGCTTTCTTT.

The chain recombines TRBV29-1 with TRBJ1-6; a weak D match, TRBD1 (5 bases). The CDR3 has 14 residues. In germline, CDR1 is SQVTM, CDR2 ANQGSEA. CDR3 DNA sequence: TGCAGTGCCTGGGGGAAAGGGTATAATTCACCCCTCCACTTT. Its translation: CSAWGKGYNSPLHF.

The chain couples TRBV5-1 to TRBJ1-2, with unresolved D. Germline V gene sequence: CDR1 SGHRS, CDR2 YFSETQ. Trimming shortened V by 0 bases and J by 2 bases, and 11 bases separated the two germline ends. The CDR3 spans 15 residues. CDR3: CASSLAKTDNYGYTF. The CDR3 DNA is TGCGCCAGCAGCTTGGCCAAAACAGACAACTATGGCTACACCTTC.

This clonotype was counted a few times. The rearrangement joins TRBV12-3 or TRBV12-4 to TRBJ2-3, with 8 bases that match TRBD2. The CDR3 sequence is 14 residues long. V lost 6 bases, J lost 0 bases, and 2 bases stayed unmatched. The CDR3 nucleotides read TGTGCCAGCAGGACTAGCGAAAGCACAGATACGCAGTATTTT. Amino acid sequence: CASRTSESTDTQYF.

J is TRBJ2-1 and V is TRBV7-2; 11 bases are shared with TRBD2. The CDR3 runs to 15 residues. V dropped 2 bases and J dropped 12; count of bases not matched to a gene: 9. CDR1 SGHTA and CDR2 FQGNSA come from the germline V gene. CDR3 loop: CASSLMLLAGDVQFF. CDR3 DNA: TGTGCCAGCAGCTTAATGTTACTAGCGGGAGATGTGCAGTTCTTC.

The rearrangement links TRBV9 to TRBJ2-3, with 7 bases lining up with TRBD1. The CDR3 totals 15 residues. V dropped 3 bases and J dropped 3; count of bases not matched to a gene: 7. CDR1 and CDR2 (germline): SGDLS, YYNGEE. The CDR3 region has the DNA TGTGCCAGCAGCGATCGACAGGGTTCAACAGATACGCAGTATTTT. This encodes CASSDRQGSTDTQYF.